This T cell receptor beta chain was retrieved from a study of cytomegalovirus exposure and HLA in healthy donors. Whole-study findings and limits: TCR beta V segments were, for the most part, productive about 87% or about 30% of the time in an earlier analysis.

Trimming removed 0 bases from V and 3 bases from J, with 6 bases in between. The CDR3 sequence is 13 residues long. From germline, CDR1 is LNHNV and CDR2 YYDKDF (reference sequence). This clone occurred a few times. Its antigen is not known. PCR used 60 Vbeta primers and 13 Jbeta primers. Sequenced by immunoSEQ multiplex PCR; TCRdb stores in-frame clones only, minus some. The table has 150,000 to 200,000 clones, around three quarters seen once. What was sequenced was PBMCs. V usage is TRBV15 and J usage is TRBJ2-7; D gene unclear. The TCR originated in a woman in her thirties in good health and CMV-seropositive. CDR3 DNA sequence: TGTGCCACCAGCAGAGACAGGTACTACGAGCAGTACTTC. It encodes CATSRDRYYEQYF.